Shown below are 32 T cell receptor beta chains from a single sample sequenced in a study of T-cell memory formation after mild COVID-19 (dated by TCRdb to the early 2020s). The library was produced with 5' RACE. These reads were obtained on an Illumina NovaSeq 6000. In TCRdb, the public reads were trimmed at Q25 with fastp and aligned with MiXCR, with productive beta chains retained. Every entry covers one CDR3 protein and lists the most common genes and DNA from its rows. The sample records around 260,000 distinct CDR3 sequences, around 15% of which are singletons. The ten largest clonotypes hold roughly 22% of the sample. The sequencing input was PBMCs or a T cell subset sorted from them (not recorded which). The source is a man aged 18 to 35 who had mild COVID-19 (a few samples of this study predate the infection). The sample titles of this study are shuffled in the database, so cell type and time point are left out; the donor was told from shared clones.

This sequence joins TRBV5-6 and TRBJ1-6; no definite D call. The germline V and J ends were trimmed by 3 bases and 6 bases, with 4 bases remaining between them. The CDR3 spans 12 residues. Germline V gives CDR1 SGHDT, CDR2 YYEEEE. The CDR3 coding sequence is TGTGCCAGCAGCTGGAGTAATTCACCCCTCCACTTT. Amino acids: CASSWSNSPLHF.

This chain uses TRBV6-5 with TRBJ2-2, with D possibly matching TRBD2 (6 bases). CDR3 length equals 14 residues. V was clipped by 4 bases and J by 4 bases, with 10 bases between them. CDR1 and CDR2 from the germline V gene are MNHEY and SVGAGI. CDR3 sequence: CASSSTGLTGELFF. The CDR3, as DNA: TGTGCCAGCAGTTCTACGGGACTCACCGGGGAGCTGTTTTTT.

The sample holds one count of this clonotype. The chain joins TRBV11-2 to TRBJ2-5; 7 bases align to TRBD2. This CDR3 is built from 15 residues. Germline trimming cut 4 bases from V and 2 bases from J; bases unmatched to any gene: 7. Per the germline V gene, CDR1 is SGHAT and CDR2 is FQNNGV. In DNA form, the CDR3 reads TGTGCCAGCAGCTCCTTCGGGGGGAGGCAAGAGACCCAGTACTTC. This translates into CASSSFGGRQETQYF. The whole variable domain, filled in from reference TRBV11-2 and TRBJ2-5, reads EAGVAQSPRYKIIEKRQSVAFWCNPISGHATLYWYQQILGQGPKLLIQFQNNGVVDDSQLPKDRFSAERLKGVDSTLKIQPAKLEDSAVYLCASSSFGGRQETQYFGPGTRLLVL.

This clonotype was seen only a few times. This sequence joins TRBV5-1 and TRBJ2-2; D may be TRBD2 (5 bases). Germline CDR1 is SGHRS and CDR2 is YFSETQ. The CDR3 is made up of 16 amino acids. V lost 6 bases to trimming and J lost 2 bases, with 17 bases between them. The CDR3 loop is CASTSETILNTGELFF. CDR3 DNA: TGCGCCAGCACGTCGGAGACTATATTAAACACCGGGGAGCTGTTTTTT.

The CDR3 here is CASSSGGWNEQYV. DNA for the CDR3: TGTGCCAGCAGCTCAGGGGGCTGGAACGAGCAGTACGTC. The chain recombines TRBV7-9 with TRBJ2-7, with 8 bases matching TRBD1. CDR3 size: 13 residues. The trim removed 4 bases at V and 5 bases at J, leaving 4 bases unmatched. The germline CDR1 and CDR2 sequences are SEHNR and FQNEAQ (reference sequence).

The rearrangement links TRBV24-1 to TRBJ2-5, with D perhaps TRBD2 (5 bases). Germline CDR1 KGHDR, CDR2 SFDVKD. V gave up 5 bases and J gave up 5 bases, with 14 bases separating them. The CDR3 is made up of 14 amino acids. DNA for the CDR3: TGTGCCACCAGTGGGATGGGAGCTGGGGAGACCCAGTACTTC. Translating it yields CATSGMGAGETQYF.

In its sample, this clonotype was seen a few times. V usage is TRBV14 and J usage is TRBJ2-1; 10 bases fit TRBD2. Germline trimming cut 0 bases from V and 4 bases from J; bases unmatched to any gene: 3. This CDR3 region has 16 residues. From germline, CDR1 is SGHDN and CDR2 FVKESK. CDR3 coding DNA: TGTGCCAGCAGCCAAGATGCACTAGCGGGGTACAATGAGCAGTTCTTC. Translation gives CASSQDALAGYNEQFF. The variable domain in full, with the rest retrieved from reference TRBV14 and TRBJ2-1, is EAGVTQFPSHSVIEKGQTVTLRCDPISGHDNLYWYRRVMGKEIKFLLHFVKESKQDESGMPNNRFLAERTGGTYSTLKVQPAELEDSGVYFCASSQDALAGYNEQFFGPGTRLTVL.

The genes are TRBV7-6 and TRBJ2-5; 12 bases map to TRBD2. The CDR3 loop spans 16 amino acids. Germline CDR1 and CDR2: SGHVS and FNYEAQ. The V segment lost 1 base and the J segment 4 bases; nucleotides outside the gene matches: 4. This chain's CDR3 is CASSLVLAGGAETQYF. In DNA form, the CDR3 reads TGTGCCAGCAGCTTAGTACTAGCGGGGGGTGCAGAGACCCAGTACTTC.

The rearrangement joins TRBV12-3 or TRBV12-4 to TRBJ1-2; D not resolved. Between the trimmed V and J ends, which lost 6 bases and 8 bases, there was a span of 16 bases. The CDR3 spans 13 residues. Here the CDR3 reads CASSSDTLWGYTF. The CDR3 DNA is TGTGCCAGCAGCTCTGACACACTTTGGGGCTACACCTTC.

This clonotype appeared a few times. The chain uses TRBV20-1 and TRBJ1-1, with 8 positions matching TRBD1. The V gene's germline CDR1 is DFQATT and CDR2 SNEGSKA (reference sequence). V trimming: 5 bases; J trimming: 4 bases; junction bases outside the gene matches: 6. This CDR3 spans 13 amino acids. In DNA form, the CDR3 reads TGCAGTGCTGAGACAGGGGAGCGCACTGAAGCTTTCTTT. It translates to CSAETGERTEAFF.

This clonotype showed up just a few times. V and J are TRBV6-2 or TRBV6-3 and TRBJ2-3, with D uncertain. Germline-derived CDR1 and CDR2 are MNHEY and SVGEGT. The CDR3 contains 12 residues. Trimming left V 7 bases short and J 0 bases short, with 5 bases between. CDR3 in amino acids: CASTPSTDTQYF. The CDR3 nucleotides are TGTGCCAGCACCCCTAGCACAGATACGCAGTATTTT.

This clonotype was recorded many times. The rearrangement links TRBV9 to TRBJ2-7; possibly TRBD1 for D (6 bases). From germline, CDR1 is SGDLS and CDR2 YYNGEE. Trimming took off 4 bases at V and 0 bases at J, with 14 bases between the two ends. This CDR3 has 15 residues. The chain's CDR3 is CASSPGQSSSYEQYF. The CDR3 coding sequence is TGTGCCAGCAGCCCCGGACAGTCGAGCTCCTACGAGCAGTACTTC.

The V gene is TRBV12-3 or TRBV12-4, the J gene TRBJ1-2; D not resolved. The CDR3 is 14 residues long. Trimming shortened V by 6 bases and J by 3 bases, and 14 bases separated the two germline ends. The chain's CDR3 is CASRPWEADYGYTF. The CDR3 DNA reads as TGTGCCAGCAGGCCTTGGGAGGCCGACTATGGCTACACCTTC.

The table lists this clonotype with a few counts. The rearrangement uses TRBV20-1 and TRBJ1-6, with 9 positions matching TRBD1. Germline-derived CDR1 and CDR2 are DFQATT and SNEGSKA (reference sequence). CDR3 length equals 11 residues. The CDR3 sequence is CRGQGDSPLHF. The CDR3 nucleotides read TGCAGGGGACAGGGTGATTCACCCCTCCACTTT.

This chain uses TRBV20-1 with TRBJ2-1; 12 nucleotides line up with TRBD2. Per the germline V gene, CDR1 is DFQATT and CDR2 is SNEGSKA (reference sequence). CDR3 length: 16 residues. V trimming: 4 bases; J trimming: 0 bases; junction bases outside the gene matches: 4. CDR3: CSATLAGGSSYNEQFF. The CDR3, as DNA: TGCAGTGCTACGCTAGCGGGGGGGAGCTCCTACAATGAGCAGTTCTTC.

The chain links TRBV28 to TRBJ1-4; D remains ambiguous. Germline V gene lookup returns CDR1 MDHEN and CDR2 SYDVKM. V was shortened by 6 bases and J by 0 bases, with 14 bases between the two germline ends. This CDR3 contains 16 residues. The CDR3 DNA follows: TGTGCCAGCAGCCCGTATTTGGCGGCAACTAATGAAAAACTGTTTTTT. It yields the protein CASSPYLAATNEKLFF.

This clonotype was recorded once. The chain links TRBV9 to TRBJ2-1; 7 positions agree with TRBD2. The CDR3 extends over 13 amino acids. After removal of 0 bases from V and 9 bases from J, the junction contained 3 bases not matched to a gene. The germline gives CDR1 SGDLS, CDR2 YYNGEE. The CDR3 coding sequence is TGTGCCAGCAGCGTAGACGCGGGAGTTGAGCAGTTCTTC. Its translation: CASSVDAGVEQFF.

This clonotype was detected a few times. CDR3 sequence: CASSLGWELFF. The CDR3 DNA follows: TGTGCCAGCAGTTTAGGCTGGGAGCTGTTTTTT. The gene calls are TRBV12-3 or TRBV12-4 and TRBJ2-2; D is unresolved. Deletions cut 1 base from V and 9 bases from J, with 3 bases between. The CDR3 sequence is 11 residues long.

This clonotype was observed a few times. The chain uses TRBV23-1 and TRBJ2-7; TRBD1 is a possible D gene (5 bases). TRBV23-1 is annotated as an ORF whose role is uncertain. The CDR3 is 14 amino acids. V was clipped by 1 base and J by 0 bases, with 7 bases between them. The CDR3 loop is CASSQYDSSYEQYF. CDR3 nucleotide sequence: TGCGCCAGCAGTCAATACGACAGCTCCTACGAGCAGTACTTC.

V gene TRBV4-2 combines with J gene TRBJ1-4; TRBD1 aligns across 10 bases. Germline CDR1 and CDR2: LGHNA and YNFKEQ. The CDR3 is 16 residues long. Losses at the gene ends were 0 bases for V and 7 bases for J; bases not matched to a gene: 5. CDR3 in amino acids: CASSQDPGTGVEKLFF. CDR3 nucleotide sequence: TGTGCCAGCAGCCAAGATCCGGGGACAGGGGTTGAAAAACTGTTTTTT.

The V call is TRBV6-2 or TRBV6-3, the J call TRBJ2-5; D unresolved. Germline V gene sequence: CDR1 MNHEY, CDR2 SVGEGT. Trimming cost V 6 bases and J 5 bases, with 10 bases left between them. This CDR3 spans 12 amino acids. CDR3 nucleotide sequence: TGTGCCAGCAGCCTCATGGATGAGACCCAGTACTTC. Translated, it gives CASSLMDETQYF.

The table lists this clonotype with a few counts. The chain links TRBV12-3 or TRBV12-4 to TRBJ2-5; TRBD2 is a possible D gene (5 bases). The CDR3 is 14 amino acids. Trimming took off 3 bases at V and 2 bases at J, with 10 bases between the two ends. CDR3 amino acids: CASSFHTGQETQYF. CDR3 sequence (DNA): TGTGCCAGCAGTTTTCACACGGGACAAGAGACCCAGTACTTC.

The rearrangement links TRBV11-2 to TRBJ1-4; D is ambiguous. The length of the CDR3 is 14 residues. V shed 4 bases and J shed 6 bases, with 12 bases lying between them. Germline V gene sequence: CDR1 SGHAT, CDR2 FQNNGV. CDR3 in amino acids: CASSWRPSDEKLFF. The CDR3, as DNA: TGTGCCAGCAGCTGGAGGCCGTCGGATGAAAAACTGTTTTTT.

This clonotype was seen a few times. The rearrangement joins TRBV9 to TRBJ2-3, with 8 bases identical to TRBD1. The CDR3 runs 16 residues. V lost 4 bases to trimming and J lost 3 bases; unmatched junction nucleotides: 10. Germline V CDR1 and CDR2: SGDLS, YYNGEE. The CDR3 DNA sequence: TGTGCCAGCAGCTCCGGACAGGGTAAATGGACAGATACGCAGTATTTT. As protein: CASSSGQGKWTDTQYF.

This chain links TRBV6-2 or TRBV6-3 with TRBJ2-5; TRBD2 agrees at 12 bases. Trimming cost V 5 bases and J 5 bases; bases outside gene matches: 6. Germline values: CDR1 MNHEY, CDR2 SVGEGT. This CDR3 is 15 amino acids long. The CDR3: CASSTTSGGLETQYF. The CDR3 DNA reads TGTGCCAGCAGTACCACTAGCGGGGGGTTGGAGACCCAGTACTTC.

This clonotype came up a few times. The chain joins TRBV21-1 to TRBJ1-2; the table calls TRBD1, which could not be checked here. TRBV21-1 is tagged as a pseudogene. The CDR3 runs to 13 residues. The chain's CDR3 is CARRGGGRRGYTF. The CDR3, as DNA: TGTGCCCGCAGGGGCGGGGGGCGAAGAGGCTACACCTTC.

This clonotype has only a few counts. The CDR3 DNA is TGTGCCAGCACCACAACAGGGTGGAGTGGCTACACCTTC. This codes for CASTTTGWSGYTF. The V and J genes are TRBV5-5 and TRBJ1-2, with D possibly TRBD1 on 6 matching bases. The germline CDR1 and CDR2 sequences are SGHKS and YYEKEE (reference sequence). The CDR3 has 13 residues. V lost 6 bases and J 7 bases, leaving 16 bases between the germline ends.

This clonotype has more than one count but fewer than ten. The chain employs TRBV29-1 and TRBJ2-5, with D perhaps TRBD2 (7 bases). This CDR3 spans 13 amino acids. The ends were cut back, 1 base at V and 5 bases at J, with 11 bases in the middle. CDR1 is SQVTM, CDR2 ANQGSEA, per germline. CDR3 DNA sequence: TGCAGCGTTGAAGTGGGGGGGCGGGAGACCCAGTACTTC. It translates to CSVEVGGRETQYF.

This clonotype appeared a few times. The V gene is TRBV4-1, the J gene TRBJ2-5; D is unresolved. Germline V gene lookup returns CDR1 MGHRA and CDR2 YSYEKL. The CDR3 spans 12 residues. The V gene lost 1 base and the J gene lost 1 base, with 1 base spanning the gap. In DNA form, the CDR3 reads TGCGCCAGCAGCCAAGCCCAAGAGACCCAGTACTTC. Amino acid sequence: CASSQAQETQYF.

This clonotype was seen repeatedly, ten times or more. This chain's CDR3 is CASSPGQGVYEQYF. The DNA of the CDR3 is TGTGCCAGCAGCCCGGGACAGGGGGTCTACGAGCAGTACTTC. V usage is TRBV11-2 and J usage is TRBJ2-7, with 11 bases matching TRBD1. V lost 5 bases, J lost 3 bases, and 3 bases stayed unmatched. Per germline, CDR1 SGHAT and CDR2 FQNNGV. The CDR3 covers 14 residues.

Only a few counts were recorded for this clonotype. This may be a read error, as it is one base from a much larger clone. CDR3 nucleotide sequence: TGTGCCAGCAGCCCGCTGGGCACAGATACGCAGTATTTT. This encodes CASSPLGTDTQYF. The chain carries TRBV7-2 and TRBJ2-3; D is undetermined. Germline CDR1 and CDR2: SGHTA and FQGNSA. This CDR3 spans 13 amino acids. The ends were cut back, 5 bases at V and 1 base at J, with 7 bases in the middle.

This clonotype showed up just a few times. The V gene is TRBV19, the J gene TRBJ2-7; D is perhaps TRBD1 (6 bases). CDR1 is LNHDA and CDR2 is SQIVND in the germline V gene (reference sequence). Trimming left V 5 bases short and J 4 bases short, with 15 bases between. The CDR3 has 14 amino acids. The CDR3 DNA is TGTGCCAGTAGTCCGATAGGACAGTTTTACGAGCAGTACTTC. It translates to CASSPIGQFYEQYF.